This T cell receptor beta chain derives from a study of blood T cells in healthy people across ages. For the second PCR, which ran for roughly 6 to 11 cycles, a sample-barcoded 5' primer and a J-beta primer mix were used. MiXCR, applied by TCRdb to the 5' RACE reads, yields one record per CDR3 protein. The table records roughly 730,000 distinct CDR3 sequences, approximately 60% of them present only once. The length of the CDR3 is 15 residues. Germline V CDR1 and CDR2: SQVTM, ANQGSEA. Trimming took off 0 bases at V and 2 bases at J, with 14 bases between the two ends. V usage is TRBV29-1 and J usage is TRBJ2-7; D uncertain. Sequencing was carried out using blood. The receptor comes from a man between 40 and 49 years old in good health. The CDR3: CSVEDRTDQTYEQYF. The CDR3 DNA sequence: TGCAGCGTTGAAGATAGAACAGACCAAACCTACGAGCAGTACTTC.